This T cell receptor beta chain was identified during a study of CD8 T cells in ankylosing spondylitis. For TCR beta, libraries came from quantitative 5'-RACE with molecular barcodes. TCRdb ran MiXCR on the 5' RACE reads and lists one entry per CDR3 protein. This repertoire shows about 130,000 distinct CDR3 sequences, more than 5.5% found once; its top ten account for approximately 13%. V was cut by 2 bases and J by 5 bases, with 4 bases left in between. This CDR3 spans 12 amino acids. Per the germline V gene, CDR1 is LGHDT and CDR2 is YNNKEL (reference sequence). Study-wide findings and caveats: According to the report, clones linked to the disease were significantly enriched in matched synovial fluid samples taken from ankylosing spondylitis patients.

Worth noting for this clonotype: Its target is not known.

The TCR comes from a female donor with ankylosing spondylitis or in good health (not recorded which). The chain recombines TRBV3-1 with TRBJ2-1; D not certain. Sequenced material: blood, either unsorted or a sorted T cell fraction (not recorded which). In DNA, the CDR3 is TGTGCCAGCAGCCAATCAGACAATGAGCAGTTCTTC. Its protein product is CASSQSDNEQFF.